Presented here are 9 T cell receptor beta chains from one specimen sequenced in a study of blood T cells in healthy people across ages. Primers used in a second PCR of about 6 to 11 cycles were a sample-barcoded 5' primer and a J-beta primer mix. TCRdb passed the 5' RACE reads through MiXCR, listing each CDR3 protein once. The table shows about 560,000 distinct CDR3 sequences, with 25% to 35% occurring only once. These same data were also listed under a study on T cells of mothers and their children.

Sequenced material: blood. These receptors all stem from a boy younger than 10 in good health.

The gene calls are TRBV10-3 and TRBJ1-4, with D unclear. The CDR3 runs to 13 residues. V shed 5 bases and J shed 0 bases, with 4 bases lying between them. From germline, CDR1 is ENHRY and CDR2 SYGVKD. The CDR3 is CAISPTTNEKLFF. The CDR3 DNA follows: TGTGCCATCAGTCCCACAACTAATGAAAAACTGTTTTTT.

The rearrangement uses TRBV15 and TRBJ1-5; unclear D gene. CDR1 LNHNV and CDR2 YYDKDF come from the germline V gene (reference sequence). The CDR3 length is 13 residues. The germline V and J ends were trimmed by 0 bases and 13 bases, with 13 bases remaining between them. The CDR3 loop reads CATSRDQGRLQHF. The CDR3 region has the DNA TGTGCCACCAGCAGAGATCAAGGCAGGCTACAGCATTTT. The variable domain in full, with the rest retrieved from reference TRBV15 and TRBJ1-5, is DAMVIQNPRYQVTQFGKPVTLSCSQTLNHNVMYWYQQKSSQAPKLLFHYYDKDFNNEADTPDNFQSRRPNTSFCFLDIRSPGLGDTAMYLCATSRDQGRLQHFGDGTRLSIL.

The V gene is TRBV29-1, the J gene TRBJ2-2; D call uncertain. Trimming shortened V by 0 bases and J by 8 bases, and 10 bases separated the two germline ends. The CDR3 has 13 residues. The germline V gene has CDR1 SQVTM and CDR2 ANQGSEA. This CDR3 is CSVEEARVGELFF. In DNA form, the CDR3 reads TGCAGCGTTGAAGAAGCCCGAGTTGGGGAGCTGTTTTTT.

The chain recombines TRBV24-1 with TRBJ2-7, with 9 bases fitting TRBD1. Trimming took 2 bases from V and 7 from J; bases not matched to a gene: 11. The CDR3 sequence is 16 residues long. CDR1 is KGHDR, CDR2 SFDVKD, per germline. CDR3: CATSDSSGTGPREQYF. The CDR3 nucleotides are TGTGCCACCAGTGATTCCTCCGGGACAGGGCCGCGGGAGCAGTACTTC.

V gene TRBV12-3 or TRBV12-4 combines with J gene TRBJ1-1; D remains ambiguous. The CDR3 has 13 amino acids. The V gene lost 2 bases and the J gene lost 4 bases, with 8 bases spanning the gap. CDR3 region: CASSLRSSTEAFF. In DNA form, the CDR3 reads TGTGCCAGCAGTTTACGCTCGAGCACTGAAGCTTTCTTT.

V gene TRBV5-1 combines with J gene TRBJ2-5, with D perhaps TRBD2 (6 bases). The DNA end lines up better with TRBJ2-7; the J call may be wrong. CDR3 size: 15 residues. Per germline, CDR1 SGHRS and CDR2 YFSETQ. CDR3 coding DNA: TGCGCCAGCAACCCAAGGGACGGGGGATCCTACGAGCAGTACTTC. Translated: CASNPRDGGSYEQYF.

This clonotype was seen more than once but under ten times. CDR3 sequence: CASSQRGKDGYTF. In DNA form, the CDR3 reads TGTGCCAGCAGCCAGAGGGGAAAGGATGGCTACACCTTC. The chain couples TRBV6-5 to TRBJ1-2; weak D call: TRBD1 (5 bases). Germline V gene lookup returns CDR1 MNHEY and CDR2 SVGAGI. Trimming cost V 6 bases and J 6 bases, with 14 bases left between them. This CDR3 contains 13 residues.

This clonotype was counted only a few times. This chain joins TRBV5-1 and TRBJ2-5, with 11 bases lining up with TRBD2. The end of the DNA fits TRBJ2-7 better, so the J call may be wrong. Germline lookup yields CDR1 SGHRS and CDR2 YFSETQ. The CDR3 has 14 amino acids. The CDR3 region has the DNA TGCGCCAGCAGCATTAGCGGGGGGGCCTACGAGCAGTACTTC. The encoded protein is CASSISGGAYEQYF.

This clonotype was counted ten times or more. This chain uses TRBV12-3 or TRBV12-4 with TRBJ1-1; D ambiguous. V shed 3 bases and J shed 2 bases, with 7 bases lying between them. This CDR3 region has 13 residues. The CDR3 sequence: CASSLAANTEAFF. The CDR3 nucleotides are TGTGCCAGCAGTTTGGCAGCCAACACTGAAGCTTTCTTT.